This T cell receptor beta chain was sequenced in a study of blood T cell repertoires in COVID-19. Participants were aged roughly 18 to 90 years, lived in 24 US areas, and enrolled virtually. Authors' analysis steps: Nucleated cell counts were estimated from reference gene primer amplification. The data were produced by immunoSEQ multiplex PCR, yet TCRdb's version contains in-frame clones alone and is incomplete. V and J calls and clone size are copied from that table; D and trimming were computed from the DNA. The sample lists under 55,000 clones; approximately 78% were seen once. Trimming took 4 bases from V and 4 from J; bases not matched to a gene: 7. CDR1 is SGHNT, CDR2 YYREEE, per germline (reference sequence). This CDR3 comprises 16 residues.

Sequencing input: PBMCs or T cells enriched from blood (not recorded which). The chain is built from TRBV5-4 and TRBJ2-3, with 12 nucleotides matching TRBD2. This receptor was obtained from a woman aged 45-65 years with acute COVID-19. CDR3 residues: CASSELAGGGADTQYF. In DNA form, the CDR3 reads TGTGCCAGCAGCGAACTAGCGGGGGGCGGGGCAGATACGCAGTATTTT. Full variable domain (missing parts from reference TRBV5-4 and TRBJ2-3): ETGVTQSPTHLIKTRGQQVTLRCSSQSGHNTVSWYQQALGQGPQFIFQYYREEENGRGNFPPRFSGLQFPNYSSELNVNALELDDSALYLCASSELAGGGADTQYFGPGTRLTVL.